The clone carrying this T cell receptor beta chain showed up just once. Its matching antigen is unknown. This CDR3 is built from 13 residues. V lost 1 base and J lost 7; bases outside the gene matches: 2. CDR1 SNHLY and CDR2 FYNNEI come from the germline V gene. Repertoires were generated with immunoSEQ multiplex PCR, while TCRdb's copy carries only in-frame clones and drops some. Among around 400,000 clones listed, around 82% were seen once. The treatment denotes: over 15 received Ad26.COV2.S at low or high dose, single or two shots; about 5 received placebo; per-sample allocation not given. Collection of the samples took place on day 63 after the first injection of vaccine or placebo. The data stem from a study of Ad26.COV2.S vaccination and SARS-CoV-2 variants. Turning to the study itself: Enrolled in COV1001, the donor was in the Ad26.COV2.S trial arm, which received the vaccine. Study-wide results and caveats: Vaccine recipients showed a spike-specific TCR breadth that was higher than in placebo recipients.

The origin of this receptor is a person between 18 and 59 years old who received the Ad26.COV2.S COVID-19 vaccine or a placebo. V gene TRBV2 combines with J gene TRBJ2-3, with 7 bases matching TRBD1. The specimen was peripheral blood, collected in a trial of Ad26.COV2.S vaccine versus placebo. The CDR3 nucleotides are TGTGCCAGCAGTGAAGACAGGGGCTATACGCAGTATTTT. The encoded protein is CASSEDRGYTQYF. Using reference TRBV2 and TRBJ2-3 for the parts outside the CDR3, the full variable domain is EPEVTQTPSHQVTQMGQEVILRCVPISNHLYFYWYRQILGQKVEFLVSFYNNEISEKSEIFDDQFSVERPDGSNFTLKIRSTKLEDSAMYFCASSEDRGYTQYFGPGTRLTVL.